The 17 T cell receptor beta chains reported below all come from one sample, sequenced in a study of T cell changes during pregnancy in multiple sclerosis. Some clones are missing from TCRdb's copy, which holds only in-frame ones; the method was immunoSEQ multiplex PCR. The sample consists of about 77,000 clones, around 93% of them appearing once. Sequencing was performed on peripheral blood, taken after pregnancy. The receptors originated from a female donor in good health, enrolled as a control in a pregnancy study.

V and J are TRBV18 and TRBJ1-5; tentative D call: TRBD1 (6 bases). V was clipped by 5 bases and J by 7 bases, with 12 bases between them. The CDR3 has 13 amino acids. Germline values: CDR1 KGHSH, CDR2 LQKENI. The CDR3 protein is CASSSNREQPQHF. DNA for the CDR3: TGTGCCAGCTCATCAAACAGGGAACAGCCCCAGCATTTT.

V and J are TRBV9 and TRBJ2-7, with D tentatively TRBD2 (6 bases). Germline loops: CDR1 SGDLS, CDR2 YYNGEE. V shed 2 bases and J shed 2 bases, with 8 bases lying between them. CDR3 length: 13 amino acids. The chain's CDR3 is CASSVGLAYEQYF. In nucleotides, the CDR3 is TGTGCCAGCAGCGTGGGACTCGCCTACGAGCAGTACTTC.

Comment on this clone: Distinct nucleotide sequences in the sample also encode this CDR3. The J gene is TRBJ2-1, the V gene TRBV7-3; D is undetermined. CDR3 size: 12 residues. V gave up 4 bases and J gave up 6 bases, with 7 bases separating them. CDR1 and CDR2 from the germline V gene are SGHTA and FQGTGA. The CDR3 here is CASSSPGNEQFF. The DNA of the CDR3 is TGTGCCAGCAGCTCACCAGGCAATGAGCAGTTCTTC.

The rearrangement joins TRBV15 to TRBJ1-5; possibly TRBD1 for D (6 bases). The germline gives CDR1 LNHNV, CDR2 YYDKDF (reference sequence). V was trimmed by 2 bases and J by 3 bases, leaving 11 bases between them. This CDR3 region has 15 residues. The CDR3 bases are TGTGCCACCAGCAGATCCAGGACAGACAATCAGCCCCAGCATTTT. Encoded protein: CATSRSRTDNQPQHF.

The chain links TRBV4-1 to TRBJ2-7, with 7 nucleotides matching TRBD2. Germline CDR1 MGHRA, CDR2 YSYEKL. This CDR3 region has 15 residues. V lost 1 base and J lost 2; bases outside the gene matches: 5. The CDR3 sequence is CASSQGPSGAYEQYF. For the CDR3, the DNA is TGCGCCAGCAGCCAAGGTCCTAGCGGTGCCTACGAGCAGTACTTC.

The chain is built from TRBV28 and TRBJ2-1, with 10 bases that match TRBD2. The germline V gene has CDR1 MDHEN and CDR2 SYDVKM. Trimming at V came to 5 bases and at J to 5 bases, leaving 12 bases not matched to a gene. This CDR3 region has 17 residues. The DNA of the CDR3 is TGTGCCAGCAGTACCGCAGCCCTAGCGGGAGCCAACAATGAGCAGTTCTTC. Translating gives CASSTAALAGANNEQFF.

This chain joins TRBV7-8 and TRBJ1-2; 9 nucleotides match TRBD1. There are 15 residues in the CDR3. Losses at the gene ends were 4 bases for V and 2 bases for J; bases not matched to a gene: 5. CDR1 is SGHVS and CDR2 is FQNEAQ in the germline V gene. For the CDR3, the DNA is TGTGCCAGCAGCTCTCACGGGACAGGGAACTATGGCTACACCTTC. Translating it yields CASSSHGTGNYGYTF.

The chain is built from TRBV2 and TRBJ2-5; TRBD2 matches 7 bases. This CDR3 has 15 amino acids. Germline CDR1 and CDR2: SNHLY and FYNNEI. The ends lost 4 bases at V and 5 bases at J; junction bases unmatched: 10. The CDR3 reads CASSGTELALETQYF. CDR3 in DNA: TGTGCCAGCAGTGGTACCGAACTAGCGTTGGAGACCCAGTACTTC.

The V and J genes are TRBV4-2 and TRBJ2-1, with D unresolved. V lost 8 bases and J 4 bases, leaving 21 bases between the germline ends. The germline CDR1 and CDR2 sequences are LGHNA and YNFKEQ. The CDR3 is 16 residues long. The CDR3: CASRTSDAAEYNEQFF. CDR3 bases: TGTGCCAGCCGCACCAGCGACGCGGCGGAATACAATGAGCAGTTCTTC.

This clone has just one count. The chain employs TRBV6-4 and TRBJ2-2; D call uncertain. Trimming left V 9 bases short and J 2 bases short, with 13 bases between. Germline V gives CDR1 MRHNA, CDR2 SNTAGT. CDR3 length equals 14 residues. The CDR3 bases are TGTGCCAGTCGAGAGATACCTAACACCGGGGAGCTGTTTTTT. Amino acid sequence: CASREIPNTGELFF.

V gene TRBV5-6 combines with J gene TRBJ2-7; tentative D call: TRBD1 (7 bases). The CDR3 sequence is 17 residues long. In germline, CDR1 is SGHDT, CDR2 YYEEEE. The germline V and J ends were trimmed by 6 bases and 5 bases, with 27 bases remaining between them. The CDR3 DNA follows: TGTGCCAGCACCGAAAACACAGGGGACTCCGCCAGAAACGAGCAGTACTTC. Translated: CASTENTGDSARNEQYF.

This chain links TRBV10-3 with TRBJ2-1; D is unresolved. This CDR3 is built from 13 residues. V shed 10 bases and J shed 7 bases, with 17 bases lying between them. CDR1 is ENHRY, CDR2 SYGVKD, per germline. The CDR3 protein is CATLDNPVNEQFF. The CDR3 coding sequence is TGTGCCACCTTAGACAACCCGGTTAATGAGCAGTTCTTC.

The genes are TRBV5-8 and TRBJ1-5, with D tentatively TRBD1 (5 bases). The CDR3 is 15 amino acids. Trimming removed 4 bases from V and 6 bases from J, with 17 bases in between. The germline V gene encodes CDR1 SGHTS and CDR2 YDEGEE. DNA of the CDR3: TGTGCCAGCAGCGTCTGGACCGGAAGGGGTCAGCCCCAGCATTTT. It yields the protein CASSVWTGRGQPQHF.

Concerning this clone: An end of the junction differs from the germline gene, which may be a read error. The CDR3 nucleotides are TGTGTCTGGGGTAGTTTCACCATATATTTT. Residues: CVWGSFTIYF. The chain joins TRBV30 to TRBJ1-3; D gene ambiguous. Germline V gene lookup returns CDR1 GTSNPN and CDR2 SVGIG (reference sequence). This CDR3 contains 10 residues.

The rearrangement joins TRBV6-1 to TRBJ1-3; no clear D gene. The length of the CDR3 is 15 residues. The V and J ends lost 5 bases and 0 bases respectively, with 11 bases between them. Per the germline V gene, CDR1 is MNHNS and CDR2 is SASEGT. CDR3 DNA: TGTGCCAGCAGTATACAGTCGAGCTCTGGAAACACCATATATTTT. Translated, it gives CASSIQSSSGNTIYF.

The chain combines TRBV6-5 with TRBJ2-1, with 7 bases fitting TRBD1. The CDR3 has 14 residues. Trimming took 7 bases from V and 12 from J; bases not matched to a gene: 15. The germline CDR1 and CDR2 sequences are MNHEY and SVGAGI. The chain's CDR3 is CASTPGTVSSRQFF. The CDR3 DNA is TGTGCCAGCACCCCCGGGACAGTGAGTTCCCGGCAGTTCTTC.

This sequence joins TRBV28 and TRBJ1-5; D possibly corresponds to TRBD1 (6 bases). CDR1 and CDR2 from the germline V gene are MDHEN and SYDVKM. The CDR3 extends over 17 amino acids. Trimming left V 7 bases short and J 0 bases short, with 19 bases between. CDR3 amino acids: CASTSGTHLYSNQPQHF. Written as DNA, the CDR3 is TGTGCCAGCACCTCCGGGACACACCTCTATAGCAATCAGCCCCAGCATTTT.